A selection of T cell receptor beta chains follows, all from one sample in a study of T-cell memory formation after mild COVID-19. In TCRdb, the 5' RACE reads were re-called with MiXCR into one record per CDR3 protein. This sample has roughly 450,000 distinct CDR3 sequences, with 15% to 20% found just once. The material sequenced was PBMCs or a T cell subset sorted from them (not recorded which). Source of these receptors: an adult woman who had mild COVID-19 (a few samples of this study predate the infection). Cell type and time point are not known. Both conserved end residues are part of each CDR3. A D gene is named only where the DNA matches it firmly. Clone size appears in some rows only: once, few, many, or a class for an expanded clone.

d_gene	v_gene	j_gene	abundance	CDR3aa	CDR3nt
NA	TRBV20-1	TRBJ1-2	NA	CSARERGSNYGYTF	TGCAGTGCTAGGGAAAGGGGCTCTAACTATGGCTACACCTTC
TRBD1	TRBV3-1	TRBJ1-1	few	CASSQGDRGREAFF	TGTGCCAGCAGCCAAGGAGACAGGGGTCGAGAAGCTTTCTTT
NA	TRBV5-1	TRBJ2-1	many	CASSLEATRYNEQFF	TGCGCCAGCAGCTTGGAAGCGACCCGATACAATGAGCAGTTCTTC
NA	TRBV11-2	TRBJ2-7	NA	CASSFRDRTEQYF	TGTGCCAGCAGCTTCCGGGACCGTACCGAGCAGTACTTC
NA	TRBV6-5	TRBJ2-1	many	CASSKGLTSEQFF	TGTGCCAGCAGTAAGGGTCTCACCAGTGAGCAGTTCTTC
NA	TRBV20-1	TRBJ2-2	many	CSARAAGNTGELFF	TGCAGTGCTAGGGCGGCAGGGAACACCGGGGAGCTGTTTTTT
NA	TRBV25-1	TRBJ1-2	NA	CASSEGGRYGYTF	TGTGCCAGCAGTGAAGGGGGGAGGTATGGCTACACCTTC
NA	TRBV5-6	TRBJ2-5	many	CASSSTETQYF	TGTGCCAGCAGCTCGACGGAGACCCAGTACTTC
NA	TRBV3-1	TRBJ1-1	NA	CASSLWGGIQTEAFF	TGTGCCAGCAGCCTATGGGGGGGGATTCAGACTGAAGCTTTCTTT
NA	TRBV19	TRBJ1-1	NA	CASRYPGWNTEAFF	TGTGCCAGTAGGTACCCTGGGTGGAACACTGAAGCTTTCTTT
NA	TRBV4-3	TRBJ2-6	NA	CASSQIGSGANVLTF	TGCGCCAGCAGCCAAATAGGGTCTGGGGCCAACGTCCTGACTTTC
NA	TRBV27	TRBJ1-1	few	CASSLGTLGNTEAFF	TGTGCCAGCAGCCTGGGGACCCTGGGGAACACTGAAGCTTTCTTT
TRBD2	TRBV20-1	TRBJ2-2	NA	CSARTSGSIGELFF	TGCAGTGCTAGGACTAGCGGGAGTATCGGGGAGCTGTTTTTT
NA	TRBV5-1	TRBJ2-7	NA	CASSLDPAGGLEQYF	TGCGCCAGCAGCTTGGATCCGGCAGGGGGGCTCGAGCAGTACTTC
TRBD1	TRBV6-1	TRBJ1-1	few	CANTIMDRASGEAFF	TGTGCCAACACGATTATGGACAGGGCATCCGGTGAAGCTTTCTTT
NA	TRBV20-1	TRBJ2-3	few	CSALPQNVDTQYF	TGCAGTGCCCTCCCCCAAAACGTAGATACGCAGTATTTT
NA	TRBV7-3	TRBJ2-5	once	CASSPLPSPQETQYF	TGTGCCAGCAGCCCCTTACCTAGCCCCCAAGAGACCCAGTACTTC
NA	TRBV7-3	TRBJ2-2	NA	CASSPGPTFTGELSF	TGTGCCAGCAGCCCGGGACCGACATTCACCGGGGAGCTGTCTTTT
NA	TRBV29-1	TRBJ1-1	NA	CSVRSMNTEAFF	TGCAGCGTTAGAAGCATGAACACTGAAGCTTTCTTT
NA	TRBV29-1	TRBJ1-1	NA	CSVDSRAMNTEAFF	TGCAGCGTTGATAGCAGGGCTATGAACACTGAAGCTTTCTTT
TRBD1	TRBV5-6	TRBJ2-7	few	CASSRGQGESYEQYF	TGTGCCAGCAGCCGGGGACAGGGTGAATCCTACGAGCAGTACTTC
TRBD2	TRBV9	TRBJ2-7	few	CASSPRGGTVSYEQYF	TGTGCCAGCAGCCCCCGGGGAGGGACGGTTTCCTACGAGCAGTACTTC
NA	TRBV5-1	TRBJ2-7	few	CASSTGDPSYEQYF	TGCGCCAGCAGCACCGGGGACCCCTCCTACGAGCAGTACTTC
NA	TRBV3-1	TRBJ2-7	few	CASSPRPGAPYEQYF	TGTGCCAGCAGCCCCCGACCGGGCGCCCCCTACGAGCAGTACTTC
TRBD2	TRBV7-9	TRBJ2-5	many	CASSLASGGSWQTQYF	TGTGCCAGCAGCTTAGCTTCAGGCGGGAGCTGGCAGACCCAGTACTTC
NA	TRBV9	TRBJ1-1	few	CASSAAGGGNTEAFF	TGTGCCAGCAGCGCCGCGGGGGGGGGCAACACTGAAGCTTTCTTT
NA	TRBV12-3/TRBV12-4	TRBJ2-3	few	CASSTRPGADTQYF	TGTGCCAGCAGTACCAGGCCAGGGGCAGATACGCAGTATTTT
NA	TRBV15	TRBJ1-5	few	CATSRDPARVEQPQHF	TGTGCCACCAGCAGAGATCCGGCCAGGGTGGAGCAGCCCCAGCATTTT
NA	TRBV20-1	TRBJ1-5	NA	CSAETGLNQPQHF	TGCAGTGCTGAAACAGGGCTCAATCAGCCCCAGCATTTT